A selection of T cell receptor beta chains follows, all from one sample in a study of vaccination and CD4 T cells after COVID-19. No antigen has been identified for these receptors. MiXCR, run by TCRdb on the PCR reads, gives a single entry per CDR3 protein. The profile shows about 18,000 distinct CDR3 sequences, about 45% of them singletons. Source: CD4+ T cells from blood, cultured in vitro, taken about 7 months after SARS-CoV-2 vaccination. These receptors were obtained from a human donor who had recovered from COVID-19. The CDR3 runs from the conserved cysteine through the conserved F or W. The order of the fields is J gene, D gene, clone size, V gene, CDR3 protein, CDR3 DNA. A D gene is named only where the DNA matches it firmly. Part of the rows lack a size; the others show once, few, many or a class for expanded clones.

>TRBJ2-3|.|few|TRBV27
CASRYMGGDSTDTQYF
TGTGCCAGCAGATACATGGGGGGTGATAGCACAGATACGCAGTATTTT
>TRBJ2-2|.|once|TRBV20-1
CSASSGLNTGELFF
TGCAGTGCCAGCAGTGGGCTGAACACCGGGGAGCTGTTTTTT
>TRBJ2-7|TRBD2|.|TRBV12-3/TRBV12-4
CASSLLALAGGSSYEQYF
TGTGCCAGCAGTTTACTAGCACTAGCGGGGGGGTCGTCCTACGAGCAGTACTTC
>TRBJ1-1|.|.|TRBV7-3
CASSRGGGSPEAFF
TGTGCCAGCAGCCGCGGTGGGGGTAGCCCTGAAGCTTTCTTT
>TRBJ1-5|.|.|TRBV6-1
CASSGDNQPQHF
TGTGCCAGCAGTGGGGATAATCAGCCCCAGCATTTT
>TRBJ2-7|.|.|TRBV30
CAWTRARTYEQYF
TGTGCCTGGACCCGGGCCAGAACCTACGAGCAGTACTTC
>TRBJ1-2|TRBD1|.|TRBV20-1
CSALGRGQGANYGYTF
TGCAGTGCTCTCGGTAGGGGACAGGGAGCTAACTATGGCTACACCTTC
>TRBJ1-2|.|.|TRBV5-1
CASSLEADNYGYTF
TGCGCCAGCAGCTTGGAGGCAGATAATTATGGCTACACCTTC
>TRBJ2-5|TRBD2|few|TRBV7-8
CASSSETSGQETQYF
TGTGCCAGCAGCTCGGAAACTAGCGGCCAAGAGACCCAGTACTTC
>TRBJ2-1|.|.|TRBV11-3
CASSAPRLEYPFF
TGTGCCAGCAGCGCACCCCGACTAGAGTATCCGTTCTTC
>TRBJ1-1|.|.|TRBV20-1
CSASDSMNTEAFF
TGCAGTGCTAGTGACAGTATGAACACTGAAGCTTTCTTT
>TRBJ2-2|.|.|TRBV27
CASRPGIDTGELFF
TGTGCCAGCAGACCGGGGATAGATACCGGGGAGCTGTTTTTT
>TRBJ2-7|.|.|TRBV19
CASSIGGSNYEQYF
TGTGCCAGTAGTATCGGCGGCAGCAACTACGAGCAGTACTTC
>TRBJ1-6|.|.|TRBV5-1
CASSLSDTGQGSPLHF
TGCGCCAGCAGCTTGAGTGACACGGGTCAGGGATCACCCCTCCACTTT
>TRBJ2-7|TRBD2|few|TRBV27
CASSLVAGEQYF
TGTGCCAGCAGTTTGGTAGCGGGTGAGCAGTACTTC
>TRBJ2-3|.|.|TRBV4-3
CASSQDPAGTDTQYF
TGCGCCAGCAGCCAAGATCCGGCAGGCACAGATACGCAGTATTTT
>TRBJ2-1|.|.|TRBV7-9
CASSSLGTSAYNEQFF
TGTGCCAGCAGCTCCTTAGGGACCTCAGCGTACAATGAGCAGTTCTTC
>TRBJ2-5|.|.|TRBV20-1
CSARSVAWTQYF
TGCAGTGCTAGAAGCGTCGCGTGGACCCAGTACTTC
>TRBJ1-2|.|.|TRBV19
CASSRLRGYYGYTF
TGTGCCAGTAGCCGCCTCAGGGGCTACTATGGCTACACCTTC
>TRBJ2-1|.|.|TRBV20-1
CSATLRSSYNEQFF
TGCAGTGCTACGCTCCGGAGCTCCTACAATGAGCAGTTCTTC
>TRBJ2-5|.|.|TRBV19
CASSISRQETQYF
TGTGCCAGTAGTATTTCCAGACAAGAGACCCAGTACTTC
>TRBJ2-7|.|.|TRBV2
CATGGIFGYEQYF
TGTGCCACCGGAGGGATTTTTGGCTACGAGCAGTACTTC
>TRBJ2-1|.|.|TRBV20-1
CSARDYQAGHARGQFF
TGCAGTGCTAGAGATTACCAAGCGGGACATGCCAGGGGGCAGTTCTTC
>TRBJ2-5|TRBD2|.|TRBV7-2
CASSLSRPSGGEETQYF
TGTGCCAGCAGCTTAAGCCGTCCGAGCGGGGGAGAAGAGACCCAGTACTTC
>TRBJ2-7|TRBD1|few|TRBV20-1
CSARDRDPYEQYF
TGCAGTGCTAGGGACAGGGATCCCTACGAGCAGTACTTC
>TRBJ2-3|TRBD1|once|TRBV7-2
CASRPDRGGTDTQYF
TGTGCCAGCAGACCGGACAGGGGTGGAACAGATACGCAGTATTTT
>TRBJ1-6|.|.|TRBV24-1
CATSIDGESPLHF
TGTGCCACCAGTATTGACGGGGAGTCACCCCTCCACTTT
>TRBJ1-5|.|.|TRBV20-1
CSARVAQINQPQHF
TGCAGTGCTAGAGTAGCGCAAATTAATCAGCCCCAGCATTTT
>TRBJ2-3|.|.|TRBV20-1
CSASPGRHSDTQYF
TGCAGTGCTAGCCCGGGACGGCATTCAGATACGCAGTATTTT
>TRBJ2-7|.|.|TRBV2
CASSEGPVPVYEQYF
TGTGCCAGCAGTGAAGGACCTGTCCCGGTCTACGAGCAGTACTTC
>TRBJ1-1|TRBD1|.|TRBV20-1
CSASNPGQGGTEAFF
TGCAGTGCTTCGAACCCGGGACAGGGGGGAACTGAAGCTTTCTTT
>TRBJ1-5|TRBD1|.|TRBV4-2
CASSQSGQGPNQPQHF
TGTGCCAGCAGCCAATCCGGACAGGGGCCCAATCAGCCCCAGCATTTT